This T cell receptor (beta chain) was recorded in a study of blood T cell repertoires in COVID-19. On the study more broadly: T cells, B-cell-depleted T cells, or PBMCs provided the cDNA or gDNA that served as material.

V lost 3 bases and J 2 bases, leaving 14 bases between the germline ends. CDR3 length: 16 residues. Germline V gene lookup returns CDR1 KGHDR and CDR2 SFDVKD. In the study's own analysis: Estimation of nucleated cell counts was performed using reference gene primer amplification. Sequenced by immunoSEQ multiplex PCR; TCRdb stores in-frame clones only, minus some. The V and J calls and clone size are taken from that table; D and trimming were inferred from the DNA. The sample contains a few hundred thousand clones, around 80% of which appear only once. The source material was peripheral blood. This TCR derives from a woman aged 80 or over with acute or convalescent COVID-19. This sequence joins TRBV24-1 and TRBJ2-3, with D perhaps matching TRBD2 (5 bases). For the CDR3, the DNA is TGTGCCACCAGTGATGGTATCCCGGGGTCCACAGATACGCAGTATTTT. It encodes CATSDGIPGSTDTQYF.